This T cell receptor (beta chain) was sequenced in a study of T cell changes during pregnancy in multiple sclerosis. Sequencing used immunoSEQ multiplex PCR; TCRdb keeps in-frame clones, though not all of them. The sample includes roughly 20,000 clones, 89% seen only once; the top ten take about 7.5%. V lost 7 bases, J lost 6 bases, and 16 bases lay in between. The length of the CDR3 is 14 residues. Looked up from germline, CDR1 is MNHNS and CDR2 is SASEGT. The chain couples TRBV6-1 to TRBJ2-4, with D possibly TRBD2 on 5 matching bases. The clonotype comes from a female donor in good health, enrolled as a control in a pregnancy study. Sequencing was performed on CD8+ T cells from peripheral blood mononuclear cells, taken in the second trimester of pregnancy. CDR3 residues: CASKELEGGNIQYF. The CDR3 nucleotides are TGTGCCAGCAAAGAGCTCGAGGGTGGAAACATTCAGTACTTC.